One and the same sample provided the 31 T cell receptor beta chains below, sequenced in a study of circulating CD8 cells and anti-PD-1 response in melanoma. Live CD3+CD8+TCRalphabeta+ cells were sorted into four subsets by PD-1 and/or TIGIT. The QIAseq Immune Repertoire TCR panel built the libraries from roughly 15 ng of total RNA. TCRdb re-called the reads through MiXCR, storing one row per CDR3 protein. The sample yields hundreds of distinct CDR3 sequences, more than 6% seen once. Sequenced material: CD8+ T cells from PBMCs, taken at baseline or after one month of anti-PD-1 therapy (not recorded which). The receptors here all came from a human donor with melanoma.

Within the sample, this clonotype is large. The chain employs TRBV2 and TRBJ1-5; TRBD1 matches 9 bases. The CDR3 loop spans 16 amino acids. V was clipped by 3 bases and J by 7 bases; unmatched bases: 10. Germline V gives CDR1 SNHLY, CDR2 FYNNEI. CDR3 DNA sequence: TGTGCCAGCAGTGATTCGCGGGGACAGGGAGTCCAGCCCCAGCATTTT. Protein: CASSDSRGQGVQPQHF.

The CDR3 here is CASSLVAGGTDTQYF. CDR3 in DNA: TGTGCCAGCAGCTTAGTAGCGGGGGGCACAGATACGCAGTATTTT. The V and J genes are TRBV7-6 and TRBJ2-3; 9 bases line up with TRBD2. V dropped 1 base and J dropped 1; count of bases not matched to a gene: 0. There are 15 residues in the CDR3. The germline V gene has CDR1 SGHVS and CDR2 FNYEAQ.

About this clonotype itself: The germline gene is not matched at one end of the junction; a read error may be the cause. V and J are TRBV19 and TRBJ2-7, with a tentative D call TRBD2 (6 bases). The CDR3 is 15 residues long. Germline V gene data show CDR1 as LNHDA and CDR2 as SQIVND (reference sequence). CDR3 DNA sequence: TGTGCCGGTAGTACCGTTAGCGGCCTCTCCTATGAGCAGTACTTC. This translates into CAGSTVSGLSYEQYF.

In its sample, this clonotype is large. The rearrangement joins TRBV28 to TRBJ2-3, with 12 bases lining up with TRBD2. This CDR3 spans 15 amino acids. From germline, CDR1 is MDHEN and CDR2 SYDVKM. V lost 5 bases, J lost 4 bases, and 4 bases stayed unmatched. The CDR3 loop is CASSRTSGTADTQYF. In DNA form, the CDR3 reads TGTGCCAGCAGTCGGACTAGCGGGACAGCAGATACGCAGTATTTT.

This clonotype rates as large. The rearrangement links TRBV5-1 to TRBJ2-1, with 8 bases that match TRBD1. Germline V CDR1 and CDR2: SGHRS, YFSETQ. Trimming at V came to 3 bases and at J to 0 bases, leaving 8 bases not matched to a gene. The CDR3 sequence is 17 residues long. CDR3 in DNA: TGCGCCAGCAGCTCGTGGAGCACAGGGGGCTCCTACAATGAGCAGTTCTTC. This codes for CASSSWSTGGSYNEQFF.

This clonotype is labeled large. This chain links TRBV19 with TRBJ2-1; D possibly corresponds to TRBD2 (6 bases). CDR1 and CDR2 from the germline V gene are LNHDA and SQIVND (reference sequence). The V end was cut by 4 bases, the J end by 1 base, with 11 bases between. CDR3 length: 15 amino acids. CDR3 DNA sequence: TGTGCCAGTAGTAGCGGGGATAGGTCCTACAATGAGCAGTTCTTC. This encodes CASSSGDRSYNEQFF.

By share of the sample, this clonotype is large. The chain uses TRBV28 and TRBJ1-2, with no clear D. CDR1 and CDR2 from the germline V gene are MDHEN and SYDVKM. The V and J ends lost 1 base and 2 bases respectively, with 8 bases between them. The CDR3 length is 14 residues. The CDR3 sequence: CASSLYRTNYGYTF. Written as DNA, the CDR3 is TGTGCCAGCAGTTTATACAGAACGAACTATGGCTACACCTTC.

This chain connects TRBV9 to TRBJ2-3; TRBD1 or TRBD2 may be the D gene (5 bases each). The CDR3 has 15 residues. V was shortened by 5 bases and J by 4 bases, with 17 bases between the two germline ends. CDR1 SGDLS and CDR2 YYNGEE come from the germline V gene. The CDR3 region is CASRAGAGGADTQYF. Written as DNA, the CDR3 is TGTGCCAGCAGAGCCGGGGCCGGCGGCGCAGATACGCAGTATTTT.

In its sample, this clonotype ranks as large. The gene calls are TRBV19 and TRBJ2-1; unclear D gene. V was pared by 7 bases and J by 5 bases, with 15 bases between. The CDR3 contains 14 residues. CDR1 is LNHDA and CDR2 is SQIVND in the germline V gene (reference sequence). The DNA for the CDR3 is TGTGCCAGTACTCTAGTGGACGTAAACAATGAGCAGTTCTTC. Residues: CASTLVDVNNEQFF.

As concerns this clonotype: An end of the junction differs from the germline gene, which may be a read error. V is TRBV20-1 and J is TRBJ2-5, with TRBD2 matching over 7 bases. This CDR3 has 15 amino acids. Germline CDR1 reads DFQATT; CDR2 reads SNEGSKA (reference sequence). Written as DNA, the CDR3 is TGCAGTGCTAGAGATGGGGACGGGAGGCAAGAGACCCAGTACTTT. This codes for CSARDGDGRQETQYF.

By proportion, this clonotype is large. The rearrangement links TRBV19 to TRBJ2-1; TRBD2 matches 7 bases. The CDR3 spans 14 residues. J was trimmed by 7 bases and V by 2 bases; bases with no gene match: 5. From germline, CDR1 is LNHDA and CDR2 SQIVND (reference sequence). The CDR3 spells CASSIRLANNEQFF. In DNA form, the CDR3 reads TGTGCCAGTAGTATAAGACTAGCTAATAATGAGCAGTTCTTC.

By proportion, this clonotype is large. CDR3 in DNA: TGTGCCAGCAGCTTAGCGGAAGGAGGACCCTACGAGCAGTACTTC. This encodes CASSLAEGGPYEQYF. The rearrangement links TRBV7-9 to TRBJ2-7; a weak D match, TRBD2 (5 bases). This CDR3 comprises 15 residues. V was cut by 0 bases and J by 2 bases, with 11 bases left in between. Per the germline V gene, CDR1 is SEHNR and CDR2 is FQNEAQ (reference sequence).

By proportion, this clonotype is medium-sized (0.01 to 0.1%). This chain uses TRBV19 with TRBJ2-1; 7 bases map to TRBD2. From germline, CDR1 is LNHDA and CDR2 SQIVND (reference sequence). This CDR3 has 13 residues. The V segment lost 3 bases and the J segment 7 bases; nucleotides outside the gene matches: 3. The CDR3 protein is CASSIALANEQFF. In nucleotides, the CDR3 is TGTGCCAGTAGTATCGCACTAGCGAATGAGCAGTTCTTC.

In this sample, this clonotype is large. The gene calls are TRBV11-2 and TRBJ2-5; D gene ambiguous. Germline values: CDR1 SGHAT, CDR2 FQNNGV. The CDR3 contains 14 residues. Trimming cost V 0 bases and J 1 base, with 6 bases left between them. The CDR3 bases are TGTGCCAGCAGCTTAGATCTCCTCCAAGAGACCCAGTACTTC. As protein: CASSLDLLQETQYF.

This clonotype ranks as large. CDR3 sequence reads: CASRRLGTYEQYF. Written as DNA, the CDR3 is TGTGCCAGCAGACGATTAGGTACCTACGAGCAGTACTTC. V gene TRBV27 combines with J gene TRBJ2-7; no clear D gene. V was shortened by 6 bases and J by 2 bases, with 11 bases between the two germline ends. Germline CDR1 and CDR2: MNHEY and SMNVEV (reference sequence). The CDR3 is 13 residues long.

By share, this clonotype ranks as large. The chain recombines TRBV19 with TRBJ1-1; D not certain. V lost 5 bases and J lost 1, with 8 bases in between. This CDR3 spans 13 amino acids. Germline V gene sequence: CDR1 LNHDA, CDR2 SQIVND (reference sequence). DNA for the CDR3: TGTGCCAGTAGTCCCTCCCCGAACACTGAAGCTTTCTTT. Translating gives CASSPSPNTEAFF.

This clonotype is categorized as large. This sequence joins TRBV25-1 and TRBJ1-2, with 7 bases matching TRBD1. Germline V gene sequence: CDR1 MGHDK, CDR2 SYGVNS. This CDR3 is 17 amino acids long. J lost 0 bases, V lost 3 bases, and 10 bases had no gene match. The CDR3 reads CASSEPGQPTANYGYTF. The CDR3 bases are TGTGCCAGCAGTGAGCCGGGACAGCCGACTGCTAACTATGGCTACACCTTC.

Remarks on this clonotype: Possible read error: a much larger clone is one base away. This sequence joins TRBV19 and TRBJ2-7; a weak D match, TRBD2 (6 bases). CDR3 size: 15 residues. V dropped 4 bases and J dropped 2 bases, with 15 bases sitting between them. From germline, CDR1 is LNHDA and CDR2 SQIVND (reference sequence). CDR3 sequence reads: CASSTVSGLPYEQYF. CDR3 nucleotides: TGTGCCAGTAGTACCGTTAGCGGCCTCCCCTACGAGCAGTACTTC.

This clonotype is termed large. V is TRBV7-2 and J is TRBJ2-7, with D possibly TRBD1 on 5 matching bases. The CDR3 runs 14 residues. Trimming left V 1 base short and J 3 bases short, with 10 bases between. The germline gives CDR1 SGHTA, CDR2 FQGNSA. CDR3 loop: CASSLDDSFYEQYF. CDR3 DNA sequence: TGTGCCAGCAGCTTAGATGACAGCTTCTACGAGCAGTACTTC.

This clonotype came up a few times. The genes are TRBV14 and TRBJ2-2, with 11 bases identical to TRBD2. J was trimmed by 2 bases and V by 3 bases; bases with no gene match: 8. Germline lookup yields CDR1 SGHDN and CDR2 FVKESK. The CDR3 length is 18 residues. The CDR3, as DNA: TGTGCCAGCAGCCAGGACTTGGGACTAGCGGAAAACACCGGGGAGCTGTTTTTT. Translating it yields CASSQDLGLAENTGELFF.

By its share, this clonotype is large (0.1 to 1%). The V gene is TRBV18, the J gene TRBJ2-7, with D perhaps assigned TRBD1 or TRBD2 (5 bases each). The V end lost 2 bases, the J end lost 2 bases, and 7 bases lay between the germline ends. From germline, CDR1 is KGHSH and CDR2 LQKENI. The CDR3 is 13 amino acids. The CDR3 DNA reads TGTGCCAGCTCACCAGAGGGGACCTACGAGCAGTACTTC. Its protein is CASSPEGTYEQYF.

This clonotype is large. V usage is TRBV19 and J usage is TRBJ1-5; no clear D gene. This CDR3 comprises 15 residues. Per the germline V gene, CDR1 is LNHDA and CDR2 is SQIVND (reference sequence). Trimming left V 5 bases short and J 0 bases short, with 11 bases between. CDR3 amino acids: CASSSALVSNQPQHF. The CDR3 nucleotides are TGTGCCAGTAGTTCCGCTTTGGTTAGCAATCAGCCCCAGCATTTT.

The count of this clonotype is one. This may stem from a read error, because a much larger clone lies one nucleotide away. The chain employs TRBV12-3 or TRBV12-4 and TRBJ2-5; D is possibly TRBD1 or TRBD2 (5 bases each). Trimming took 2 bases from V and 11 from J, leaving 27 bases between them. This CDR3 is built from 17 residues. CDR3 residues: CASSLPRGAYAYNEQYF. The CDR3 nucleotides read TGTGCCAGCAGTTTACCTAGGGGAGCTTACGCCTACAATGAGCAGTACTTC.

This clonotype is large within its sample. V usage is TRBV27 and J usage is TRBJ2-2, with a weak D call TRBD2 (5 bases). Germline values: CDR1 MNHEY, CDR2 SMNVEV (reference sequence). CDR3 length equals 14 residues. V dropped 5 bases and J dropped 4 bases, with 11 bases sitting between them. This CDR3 is CASSNHRGTGELFF. The CDR3 DNA reads TGTGCCAGCAGTAACCATCGGGGCACCGGGGAGCTGTTTTTT.

Sample share makes this clonotype large. V gene TRBV29-1 combines with J gene TRBJ2-7; 10 positions agree with TRBD1. The CDR3 consists of 13 residues. In germline, CDR1 is SQVTM, CDR2 ANQGSEA. The trim removed 6 bases at V and 5 bases at J, leaving 7 bases unmatched. The CDR3: CSVRTGGGHEQYF. The DNA for the CDR3 is TGCAGCGTACGGACAGGGGGTGGACACGAGCAGTACTTC.

The V and J genes are TRBV25-1 and TRBJ1-1; TRBD1 might be the D (5 bases). CDR3 length equals 14 residues. V was pared by 5 bases and J by 5 bases, with 15 bases between. Looked up from germline, CDR1 is MGHDK and CDR2 is SYGVNS. This chain's CDR3 is CASSSFQGLTEAFF. The CDR3 bases are TGTGCCAGCAGTTCTTTCCAGGGATTGACTGAAGCTTTCTTT.

By share, this clonotype ranks as large. The chain combines TRBV18 with TRBJ2-1, with 7 bases that match TRBD1. Germline CDR1 and CDR2: KGHSH and LQKENI. Trimming took 4 bases from V and 6 from J; bases not matched to a gene: 6. The CDR3 length is 14 residues. CDR3 residues: CASSLRDSFNEQFF. The CDR3 DNA reads TGTGCCAGCTCACTCCGGGACAGCTTCAATGAGCAGTTCTTC.

The V and J genes are TRBV19 and TRBJ2-2, with D perhaps TRBD2 (5 bases). CDR1 and CDR2 from the germline V gene are LNHDA and SQIVND (reference sequence). Trimming took off 3 bases at V and 4 bases at J, with 12 bases between the two ends. The CDR3 consists of 15 residues. CDR3 loop: CASSMGTRSTGELFF. CDR3 coding DNA: TGTGCCAGTAGTATGGGAACTAGAAGCACCGGGGAGCTGTTTTTT.

This clonotype has a handful of counts. This chain links TRBV18 with TRBJ2-3; no firm D call. The CDR3 is made up of 13 amino acids. With 1 base removed from V and 1 base from J, the gap between germline ends came to 3 bases. Germline V gene data show CDR1 as KGHSH and CDR2 as LQKENI. As DNA, the CDR3 is TGTGCCAGCTCACCACTAGGCACAGATACGCAGTATTTT. Amino acids: CASSPLGTDTQYF. Using reference TRBV18 and TRBJ2-3 for the parts outside the CDR3, the full variable domain is NAGVMQNPRHLVRRRGQEARLRCSPMKGHSHVYWYRQLPEEGLKFMVYLQKENIIDESGMPKERFSAEFPKEGPSILRIQQVVRGDSAAYFCASSPLGTDTQYFGPGTRLTVL.

Judged by abundance, this clonotype is large (0.1 to 1%). This chain connects TRBV28 to TRBJ2-7; D not certain. The germline V gene has CDR1 MDHEN and CDR2 SYDVKM. Trimming removed 3 bases from V and 6 bases from J, with 9 bases in between. The CDR3 extends over 12 amino acids. The CDR3 nucleotides read TGTGCCAGCAGTTTTCCAACGCGCGAGCAGTACTTC. Amino acid sequence: CASSFPTREQYF.

The J gene is TRBJ1-1, the V gene TRBV7-2; TRBD1 aligns across 7 bases. J gave up 5 bases and V 4 bases, and 7 bases lay outside the gene matches. Germline V gene sequence: CDR1 SGHTA, CDR2 FQGNSA. The CDR3 consists of 14 residues. The CDR3 DNA follows: TGTGCCAGCAGCTCCACCGCAGGGGGAACTGAAGCTTTCTTT. Residues: CASSSTAGGTEAFF.